This TCR beta chain was identified during a study of CD8 T cells in ankylosing spondylitis. It was by quantitative 5'-RACE with molecular barcodes that TCR beta libraries were made. Using its own MiXCR run on the 5' RACE reads, TCRdb lists one record per CDR3 protein. This table holds roughly 230,000 distinct CDR3 sequences, under 20% found once. Regarding the study as a whole: In ankylosing spondylitis blood, a motif of roughly 8 highly homologous TCR beta variants appeared characteristic.

Worth noting for this clonotype: Its antigen remains unknown.

This CDR3 region has 14 residues. Germline V lookup: CDR1 SGDLS, CDR2 YYNGEE. Trimming stripped 3 bases from V and 2 bases from J, with 6 bases between. This receptor was obtained from a male donor with ankylosing spondylitis or in good health (not recorded which). Source material: blood, either unsorted or a sorted T cell fraction (not recorded which). The rearrangement joins TRBV9 to TRBJ2-6; no clear D gene. The CDR3 DNA reads TGTGCCAGCAGCGACCCTCCTGGGGCCAACGTCCTGACTTTC. It translates to CASSDPPGANVLTF.